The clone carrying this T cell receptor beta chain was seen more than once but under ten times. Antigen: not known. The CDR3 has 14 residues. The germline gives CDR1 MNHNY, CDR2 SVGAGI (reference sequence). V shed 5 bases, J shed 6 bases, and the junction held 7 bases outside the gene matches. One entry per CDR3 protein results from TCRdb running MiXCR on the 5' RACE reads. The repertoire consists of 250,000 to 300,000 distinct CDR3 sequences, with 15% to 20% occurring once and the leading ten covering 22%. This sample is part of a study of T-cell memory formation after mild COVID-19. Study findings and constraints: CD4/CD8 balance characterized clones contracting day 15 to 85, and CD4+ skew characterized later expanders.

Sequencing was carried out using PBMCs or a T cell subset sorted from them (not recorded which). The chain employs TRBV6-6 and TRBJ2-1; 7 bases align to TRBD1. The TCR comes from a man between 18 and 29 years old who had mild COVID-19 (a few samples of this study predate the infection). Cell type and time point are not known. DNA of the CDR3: TGTGCCAGCAGTCCATTCCGGGACAGCAATGAGCAGTTCTTC. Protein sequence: CASSPFRDSNEQFF.